This T cell receptor (beta chain) was profiled in a study of cytotoxic CD8 clonotypes in ibrutinib-treated CLL. In the study overall: The group held 11 relapsed/refractory and about 14 treatment-naive patients, with some 17 IGHV unmutated.

Notes on this clone: Its matching antigen is unknown.

TCRdb's table, derived via immunoSEQ multiplex PCR, lists solely in-frame clones and lacks some. The sample records about 160,000 clones, around 84% being singletons. Study-level results: The study sampled sustained-remission and progressing patients at different times.

The TCR sequence derives from a human donor with chronic lymphocytic leukemia. Sequenced here: PBMCs, sampled after 12 months of ibrutinib treatment.

DNA for the CDR3: TGTGCCAGCAACACTGGGGGGCAGGGGGCCGCTGAAGCTTTCTTT. Amino acid sequence: CASNTGGQGAAEAFF. The chain has TRBV28 and TRBJ1-1; 8 bases fit TRBD1. Germline V gene lookup returns CDR1 MDHEN and CDR2 SYDVKM. V trimming: 7 bases; J trimming: 6 bases; junction bases outside the gene matches: 13. CDR3 length equals 15 residues.